Listed here are 28 T cell receptor beta chains from one sample, sequenced in a study of blood T cell repertoires in COVID-19. Repertoires were generated with immunoSEQ multiplex PCR, while TCRdb's copy carries only in-frame clones and drops some. Seen here are 35,000 to 55,000 clones, about nine tenths observed once, and the top ten hold roughly an eighth. The sample taken for sequencing was peripheral blood. The origin of the receptors is a human donor in a cohort sampled during active COVID-19.

This sequence joins TRBV27 and TRBJ2-1, with D maybe TRBD1 (7 bases). Germline V gives CDR1 MNHEY, CDR2 SMNVEV (reference sequence). CDR3 length: 15 residues. V was cut by 4 bases and J by 7 bases, with 17 bases left in between. The CDR3 region has the DNA TGTGCCAGCAGTTCCAGGGGGACTTACCTGAATGAGCAGTTCTTC. Protein sequence: CASSSRGTYLNEQFF.

The chain is built from TRBV2 and TRBJ1-5; 7 positions agree with TRBD1. The germline V gene has CDR1 SNHLY and CDR2 FYNNEI. This CDR3 comprises 13 residues. V dropped 4 bases and J dropped 5; count of bases not matched to a gene: 2. In nucleotides, the CDR3 is TGTGCCAGCAGTGCGACAGGGTATCAGCCCCAGCATTTT. Translating gives CASSATGYQPQHF. Variable domain in full (rest from reference TRBV2 and TRBJ1-5): EPEVTQTPSHQVTQMGQEVILRCVPISNHLYFYWYRQILGQKVEFLVSFYNNEISEKSEIFDDQFSVERPDGSNFTLKIRSTKLEDSAMYFCASSATGYQPQHFGDGTRLSIL.

The chain links TRBV6-5 to TRBJ2-7; 8 bases are a match to TRBD1. Trimming removed 4 bases from V and 1 base from J; junction bases left unmatched: 3. Germline CDR1 and CDR2: MNHEY and SVGAGI. The CDR3 runs to 14 residues. The CDR3 coding sequence is TGTGCCAGCAGTTTCCGGGACAGGTCCTACGAGCAGTACTTC. Its protein is CASSFRDRSYEQYF.

The chain combines TRBV4-2 with TRBJ2-5; D possibly corresponds to TRBD2 (6 bases). Germline V gene data show CDR1 as LGHNA and CDR2 as YNFKEQ. There are 16 residues in the CDR3. Deletions cut 1 base from V and 4 bases from J, with 16 bases between. The CDR3 protein is CASSQVGLAFSETQYF. In nucleotides, the CDR3 is TGTGCCAGCAGCCAAGTGGGGCTAGCGTTTTCAGAGACCCAGTACTTC.

The sample holds a few counts of this clone. This chain links TRBV2 with TRBJ1-5, with D possibly TRBD1 on 5 matching bases. Trimming stripped 6 bases from V and 6 bases from J, with 15 bases between. Germline V lookup: CDR1 SNHLY, CDR2 FYNNEI. The CDR3 consists of 14 residues. The CDR3 DNA reads TGTGCCAGCAGGGCAGGGTACGTGAGTCAGCCCCAGCATTTT. Protein product: CASRAGYVSQPQHF.

The rearrangement links TRBV28 to TRBJ2-5; D is unclear. Germline values: CDR1 MDHEN, CDR2 SYDVKM. Trimming removed 6 bases from V and 2 bases from J, with 13 bases in between. CDR3 length: 14 amino acids. The CDR3 DNA sequence: TGTGCCAGCAGACTCGACGGAGCTCAAGAGACCCAGTACTTC. It codes for CASRLDGAQETQYF.

The chain recombines TRBV4-2 with TRBJ2-1, with 9 bases identical to TRBD2. This CDR3 region has 16 residues. The V gene end was trimmed by 6 bases and the J gene end by 8 bases; junction bases not matched to a gene: 14. Germline-derived CDR1 and CDR2 are LGHNA and YNFKEQ. As DNA, the CDR3 is TGTGCCAGCAGGGACTATGCGGGGGGGCCCCAGGATGAGCAGTTCTTC. Its protein is CASRDYAGGPQDEQFF.

The gene calls are TRBV9 and TRBJ1-3, with no clear D. This CDR3 comprises 14 residues. In germline, CDR1 is SGDLS, CDR2 YYNGEE. Trimming took off 2 bases at V and 0 bases at J, with 6 bases between the two ends. The CDR3 DNA follows: TGTGCCAGCAGCGTCTCCAGCTCTGGAAACACCATATATTTT. Protein product: CASSVSSSGNTIYF.

The chain joins TRBV7-2 to TRBJ2-7; D may be TRBD2 (6 bases). Germline lookup yields CDR1 SGHTA and CDR2 FQGNSA. Trimming stripped 0 bases from V and 3 bases from J, with 12 bases between. The CDR3 consists of 15 residues. CDR3 DNA: TGTGCCAGCAGCTTAGCGGGGGGATTGCACTACGAGCAGTACTTC. As protein: CASSLAGGLHYEQYF. Combining the CDR3 with reference TRBV7-2 and TRBJ2-7 gives the whole variable domain GAGVSQSPSNKVTEKGKDVELRCDPISGHTALYWYRQSLGQGLEFLIYFQGNSAPDKSGLPSDRFSAERTGGSVSTLTIQRTQQEDSAVYLCASSLAGGLHYEQYFGPGTRLTVT.

V gene TRBV12-3 or TRBV12-4 combines with J gene TRBJ1-1; D call uncertain. With 3 bases removed from V and 11 bases from J, the gap between germline ends came to 13 bases. The CDR3 is 12 residues long. In DNA, the CDR3 is TGTGCCAGCAGTTTTGGAGGGTTAAGGGCTTTCTTT. Translated: CASSFGGLRAFF.

The chain recombines TRBV30 with TRBJ1-4, with TRBD1 as a possible D gene (5 bases). Germline CDR1 is GTSNPN and CDR2 is SVGIG (reference sequence). V shed 3 bases and J shed 6 bases, with 17 bases lying between them. The CDR3 contains 15 residues. CDR3 in amino acids: CAWRETGGGYEKLFF. The CDR3 nucleotides read TGTGCCTGGAGGGAAACAGGCGGGGGTTATGAAAAACTGTTTTTT.

V is TRBV18 and J is TRBJ2-7, with TRBD1 matching over 8 bases. Trimming cost V 3 bases and J 0 bases; bases outside gene matches: 1. The CDR3 runs 14 residues. Germline values: CDR1 KGHSH, CDR2 LQKENI. CDR3 loop: CASSPGTGSYEQYF. CDR3 in DNA: TGTGCCAGCTCACCCGGGACAGGCTCCTACGAGCAGTACTTC. Full variable domain (rest looked up from reference TRBV18 and TRBJ2-7): NAGVMQNPRHLVRRRGQEARLRCSPMKGHSHVYWYRQLPEEGLKFMVYLQKENIIDESGMPKERFSAEFPKEGPSILRIQQVVRGDSAAYFCASSPGTGSYEQYFGPGTRLTVT.

This chain links TRBV10-2 with TRBJ2-3; 8 bases are a match to TRBD2. The germline gives CDR1 WSHSY, CDR2 SAAADI. CDR3 length equals 14 residues. J lost 4 bases, V lost 7 bases, and 7 bases had no gene match. The CDR3 reads CASILGTSSDTQYF. For the CDR3, the DNA is TGCGCCAGCATTCTCGGGACTAGTTCAGATACGCAGTATTTT.

This clone was seen more than once but under ten times. The rearrangement links TRBV3-1 (or the pseudogene TRBV3-2) to TRBJ1-2; D is ambiguous. This CDR3 comprises 12 residues. CDR1 and CDR2 (germline): LGHDT, YNNKEL (reference sequence). V lost 1 base to trimming and J lost 7 bases, with 7 bases between them. CDR3 in amino acids: CASSQVAVGYTF. The CDR3 DNA is TGTGCCAGCAGCCAAGTGGCGGTTGGCTACACCTTC.

The chain links TRBV4-3 to TRBJ2-2; tentative D call: TRBD1 (5 bases). Deletions cut 2 bases from V and 3 bases from J, with 10 bases between. The CDR3 sequence is 15 residues long. Germline V CDR1 and CDR2: LGHNA, YSLEER. CDR3 residues: CASSQQGTYTGELFF. The CDR3 DNA sequence: TGCGCCAGCAGCCAACAGGGAACCTACACCGGGGAGCTGTTTTTT.

This chain uses TRBV4-3 with TRBJ1-5; TRBD1 matches at 8 bases. CDR1 and CDR2 from the germline V gene are LGHNA and YSLEER. The CDR3 is 16 residues long. The V gene end was trimmed by 4 bases and the J gene end by 3 bases; junction bases not matched to a gene: 8. In DNA form, the CDR3 reads TGCGCCAGCAGCCCTCAATGGACAGGGTTCAATCAGCCCCAGCATTTT. The encoded protein is CASSPQWTGFNQPQHF.

This clone was seen a few times. V usage is TRBV18 and J usage is TRBJ1-5; no definite D call. CDR1 is KGHSH, CDR2 LQKENI, per germline. Trimming took off 4 bases at V and 3 bases at J, with 10 bases between the two ends. The CDR3 is 14 residues long. CDR3 bases: TGTGCCAGCTCACAGGAGACGAACAATCAGCCCCAGCATTTT. It is translated as CASSQETNNQPQHF.

The chain employs TRBV19 and TRBJ1-4, with 7 bases fitting TRBD1. This CDR3 contains 13 residues. The germline CDR1 and CDR2 sequences are LNHDA and SQIVND (reference sequence). The V segment lost 10 bases and the J segment 6 bases; nucleotides outside the gene matches: 8. The CDR3 is CATMDRLDEKLFF. Here the CDR3 DNA reads TGTGCCACTATGGACAGGCTTGATGAAAAACTGTTTTTT.

The chain combines TRBV6-5 with TRBJ1-2; D gene ambiguous. CDR1 and CDR2 from the germline V gene are MNHEY and SVGAGI. V was cut by 6 bases and J by 3 bases, with 8 bases left in between. The CDR3 totals 12 residues. The CDR3, as DNA: TGTGCCAGCAGAAAGGACTACTATGGCTACACCTTC. Amino acid sequence: CASRKDYYGYTF.

This clone occurred many times. V is TRBV12-5 and J is TRBJ1-5; the D is unclear. V was pared by 0 bases and J by 9 bases, with 9 bases between. The germline V gene has CDR1 LGHNT and CDR2 FRNRAP. CDR3 size: 13 residues. For the CDR3, the DNA is TGTGCTAGTGGTTTGGTCGGTTTCTCGCCCCAGCATTTT. As protein: CASGLVGFSPQHF.

In its sample, this clone was seen a few times. The J gene is TRBJ1-1, the V gene TRBV11-2, with TRBD1 matching over 7 bases. Germline lookup yields CDR1 SGHAT and CDR2 FQNNGV. The V and J ends lost 0 bases and 11 bases, in that order; junction bases with no gene match: 15. This CDR3 spans 16 amino acids. The CDR3 spells CASSLEYRGPLAFAFF. Written as DNA, the CDR3 is TGTGCCAGCAGCTTAGAGTACAGGGGACCTTTGGCCTTCGCTTTCTTT.

This chain links TRBV4-1 with TRBJ2-4; TRBD2 matches at 15 bases. This CDR3 is built from 18 residues. Trimming took 3 bases from V and 9 from J; bases not matched to a gene: 12. Germline V gene sequence: CDR1 MGHRA, CDR2 YSYEKL. CDR3 sequence: CASSQGLAGGAEKGIQYF. In nucleotides, the CDR3 is TGCGCCAGCAGCCAGGGACTAGCGGGGGGCGCCGAAAAGGGCATTCAGTACTTC.

The J gene is TRBJ2-5, the V gene TRBV6-2 or TRBV6-3, with 7 nucleotides matching TRBD2. Germline-derived CDR1 and CDR2 are MNHEY and SVGEGT. This CDR3 is built from 16 residues. The ends lost 4 bases at V and 3 bases at J; junction bases unmatched: 11. The CDR3 DNA is TGTGCCAGCAGTTTCCCGCGGGGGTACATTGAAGAGACCCAGTACTTC. It is translated as CASSFPRGYIEETQYF.

The V gene is TRBV5-5, the J gene TRBJ2-5; 11 bases are a match to TRBD2. This CDR3 is built from 15 residues. V trimming: 4 bases; J trimming: 5 bases; junction bases outside the gene matches: 7. Germline V gene lookup returns CDR1 SGHKS and CDR2 YYEKEE (reference sequence). Here the CDR3 DNA reads TGTGCCAGCAGCCAGACTAGCGGGGACGGGGAGACCCAGTACTTC. Translation gives CASSQTSGDGETQYF.

V gene TRBV6-2 or TRBV6-3 combines with J gene TRBJ1-2, with 8 bases matching TRBD1. Looked up from germline, CDR1 is MNHEY and CDR2 is SVGEGT. The length of the CDR3 is 15 residues. The junction had 12 bases not matched to a gene; V was cut back by 0 bases and J by 12 bases. CDR3 residues: CASSYSAQGAGRNTF. In nucleotides, the CDR3 is TGTGCCAGCAGTTACTCGGCGCAGGGGGCAGGGAGAAACACCTTC.

The rearrangement links TRBV11-1 to TRBJ2-3; no reliable D call. V lost 2 bases, J lost 4 bases, and 10 bases lay in between. There are 14 residues in the CDR3. Germline-derived CDR1 and CDR2 are SGHAT and FQDESV (reference sequence). CDR3 protein: CASSLNERPDTQYF. In nucleotides, the CDR3 is TGTGCCAGCAGCTTAAATGAGCGACCAGATACGCAGTATTTT.

This rearrangement joins TRBV6-5 to TRBJ1-1; TRBD1 matches 8 bases. The CDR3 totals 15 residues. V was clipped by 4 bases and J by 2 bases; unmatched bases: 6. The germline V gene encodes CDR1 MNHEY and CDR2 SVGAGI. The CDR3 coding sequence is TGTGCCAGCAGTTTTTGGACAGGGCCTAACACTGAAGCTTTCTTT. The encoded protein is CASSFWTGPNTEAFF.

The chain couples TRBV7-2 to TRBJ1-2; tentative D call: TRBD1 (6 bases). Trimming cost V 4 bases and J 3 bases, with 18 bases left between them. Germline values: CDR1 SGHTA, CDR2 FQGNSA. The CDR3 has 16 amino acids. CDR3 protein: CASSSLRGRGHYGYTF. The CDR3, as DNA: TGTGCCAGCAGCTCTCTAAGGGGCAGGGGCCACTATGGCTACACCTTC. Full variable domain (outside the CDR3, taken from reference TRBV7-2 and TRBJ1-2): GAGVSQSPSNKVTEKGKDVELRCDPISGHTALYWYRQSLGQGLEFLIYFQGNSAPDKSGLPSDRFSAERTGGSVSTLTIQRTQQEDSAVYLCASSSLRGRGHYGYTFGSGTRLTVV.